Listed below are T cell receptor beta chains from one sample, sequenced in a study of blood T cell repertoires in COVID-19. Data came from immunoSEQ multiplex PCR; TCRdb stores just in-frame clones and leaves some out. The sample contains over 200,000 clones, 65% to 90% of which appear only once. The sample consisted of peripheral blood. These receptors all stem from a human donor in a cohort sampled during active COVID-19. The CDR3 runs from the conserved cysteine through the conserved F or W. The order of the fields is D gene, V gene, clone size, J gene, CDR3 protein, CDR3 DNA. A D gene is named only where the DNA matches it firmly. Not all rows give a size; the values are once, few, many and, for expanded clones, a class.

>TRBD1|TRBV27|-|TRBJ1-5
CASPTGTGNQPQHF
TGTGCCAGTCCGACCGGGACAGGGAATCAGCCCCAGCATTTT
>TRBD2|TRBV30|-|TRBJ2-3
CAWRKRLLAGALADTQYF
TGTGCCTGGAGGAAAAGACTGCTAGCGGGAGCGTTGGCAGATACGCAGTATTTT
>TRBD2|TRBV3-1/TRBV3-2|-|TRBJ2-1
CASSPRAGNYNEQFF
TGTGCCAGCAGCCCCCGAGCGGGAAATTACAATGAGCAGTTCTTC
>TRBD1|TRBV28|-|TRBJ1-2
CASSLSRQGIDGYTF
TGTGCCAGCAGTTTAAGTCGACAGGGGATTGACGGCTACACCTTC
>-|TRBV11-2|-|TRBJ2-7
CASSLAGPAYEQYF
TGTGCCAGCAGCTTAGCAGGTCCTGCCTACGAGCAGTACTTC
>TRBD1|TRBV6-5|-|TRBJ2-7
CASRYSGTGGSYEQYF
TGTGCCAGCCGTTACTCCGGGACAGGGGGCTCCTACGAGCAGTACTTC
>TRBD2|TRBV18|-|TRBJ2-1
CASSPLAGGNNEQFF
TGTGCCAGCTCACCGCTAGCGGGAGGGAACAATGAGCAGTTCTTC
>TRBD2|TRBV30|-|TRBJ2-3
CAWRIAGLAKTGDTQYF
TGTGCCTGGAGAATAGCCGGACTAGCAAAGACAGGAGATACGCAGTATTTT
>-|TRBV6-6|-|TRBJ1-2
CASSRLVIEASNYGYTF
TGTGCCAGCAGCCGACTTGTGATTGAGGCGTCCAACTATGGCTACACCTTC
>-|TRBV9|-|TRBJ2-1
CASSALNNEQFF
TGTGCCAGCAGCGCCCTTAACAATGAGCAGTTCTTC
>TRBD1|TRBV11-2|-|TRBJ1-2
CASSPRQGALRGYTF
TGTGCCAGCAGCCCCCGACAGGGGGCTTTAAGGGGCTACACCTTC
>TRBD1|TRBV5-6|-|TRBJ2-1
CASSLGGGYEQFF
TGTGCCAGCAGCTTGGGAGGGGGCTATGAGCAGTTCTTC
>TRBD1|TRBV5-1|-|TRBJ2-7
CASSLRPTGEIHEQYF
TGCGCCAGCAGCCTCAGACCAACAGGGGAAATCCACGAGCAGTACTTC
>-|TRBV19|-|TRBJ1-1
CASSISGGSNTEAFF
TGTGCCAGTAGTATATCAGGAGGGTCGAACACTGAAGCTTTCTTT
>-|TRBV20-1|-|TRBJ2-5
CSAGAGETQYF
TGCAGTGCTGGGGCTGGAGAGACCCAGTACTTC
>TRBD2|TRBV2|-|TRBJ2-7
CASKVRLAGVPHEQYF
TGTGCCAGTAAGGTGAGACTAGCGGGAGTGCCCCACGAGCAGTACTTC
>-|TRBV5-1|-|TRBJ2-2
CASSLEYGRVTGELFF
TGCGCCAGCAGCTTGGAGTACGGCAGGGTCACCGGGGAGCTGTTTTTT
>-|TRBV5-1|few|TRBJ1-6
CASSLGLKLYNSPLHF
TGCGCCAGCAGCTTGGGACTAAAGCTATATAATTCACCCCTCCACTTT
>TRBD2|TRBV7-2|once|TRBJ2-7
CASSLGFSGSRYEQYF
TGTGCCAGCAGCTTAGGTTTTAGCGGGAGCAGGTACGAGCAGTACTTC
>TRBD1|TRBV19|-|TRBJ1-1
CASSVDRGFTEAFF
TGTGCCAGTAGTGTGGACAGGGGATTCACTGAAGCTTTCTTT
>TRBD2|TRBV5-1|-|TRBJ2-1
CASSSGLADYNEQFF
TGCGCCAGCAGCTCGGGACTAGCGGACTACAATGAGCAGTTCTTC
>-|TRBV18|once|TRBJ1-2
CASSDRGGGYTF
TGTGCCAGCTCTGACAGAGGGGGAGGCTACACCTTC
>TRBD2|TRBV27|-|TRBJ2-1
CASSLGGRAYNEQFF
TGTGCCAGCAGTTTGGGCGGGAGGGCGTACAATGAGCAGTTCTTC
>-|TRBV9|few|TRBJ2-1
CASSVARDSYNEQFF
TGTGCCAGCAGCGTGGCTAGAGACTCCTACAATGAGCAGTTCTTC
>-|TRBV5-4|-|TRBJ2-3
CASSLNWLRGTDTQYF
TGTGCCAGCAGCTTGAACTGGCTCAGGGGCACAGATACGCAGTATTTT
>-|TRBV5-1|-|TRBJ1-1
CASSSGGRSNTEAFF
TGCGCCAGCAGCTCCGGAGGACGCTCGAACACTGAAGCTTTCTTT
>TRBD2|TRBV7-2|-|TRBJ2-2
CASSLGTSGSLYTGELFF
TGTGCCAGCAGCCTAGGGACTAGCGGGAGTCTCTACACCGGGGAGCTGTTTTTT
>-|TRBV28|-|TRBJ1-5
CASSLGAETRNQPQHF
TGTGCCAGCAGTTTAGGGGCGGAAACTCGCAATCAGCCCCAGCATTTT
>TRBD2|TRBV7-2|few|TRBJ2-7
CASSLARLADYEQYF
TGTGCCAGCAGCTTAGCTCGACTAGCGGACTACGAGCAGTACTTC
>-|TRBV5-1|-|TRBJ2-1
CASSSHHSGLGGSEQFF
TGCGCCAGCAGCTCCCATCACTCGGGACTTGGGGGGAGTGAGCAGTTCTTC
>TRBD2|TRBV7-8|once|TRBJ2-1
CASSLARYIAGGDNEQFF
TGTGCCAGCAGCTTAGCGCGGTATATAGCGGGAGGTGACAATGAGCAGTTCTTC
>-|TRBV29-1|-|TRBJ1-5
CSVGQGTVEPQHF
TGCAGCGTTGGTCAGGGGACGGTAGAGCCCCAGCATTTT
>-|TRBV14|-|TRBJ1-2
CASSQGKGTYYGYTF
TGTGCCAGCAGCCAAGGAAAGGGGACATACTATGGCTACACCTTC
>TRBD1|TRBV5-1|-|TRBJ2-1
CASSLRQGTYNEQFF
TGCGCCAGCAGTTTGCGACAGGGTACCTACAATGAGCAGTTCTTC
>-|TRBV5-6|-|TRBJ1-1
CASSLGVADLNTEAFF
TGTGCCAGCAGCTTGGGGGTCGCGGACTTGAACACTGAAGCTTTCTTT
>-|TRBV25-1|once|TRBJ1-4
CASNGGTSGEKLFF
TGTGCCAGCAATGGGGGGACTTCTGGTGAAAAACTGTTTTTT
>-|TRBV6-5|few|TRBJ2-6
CASTLISGANVLTF
TGTGCCAGCACCCTTATCTCTGGGGCCAACGTCCTGACTTTC
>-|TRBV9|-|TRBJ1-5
CASSRLGRDNQPQHF
TGTGCCAGCAGCCGCCTGGGCAGGGACAATCAGCCCCAGCATTTT
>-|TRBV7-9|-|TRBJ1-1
CASSFNTGRNTEAFF
TGTGCCAGCAGCTTCAACACAGGAAGGAACACTGAAGCTTTCTTT
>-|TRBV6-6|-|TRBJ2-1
CASSYSWRGRNEQFF
TGTGCCAGCAGTTACTCGTGGAGGGGGCGGAATGAGCAGTTCTTC
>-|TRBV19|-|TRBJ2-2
CASTRQSSTNTGELFF
TGTGCCAGTACCCGACAGAGCTCAACGAACACCGGGGAGCTGTTTTTT
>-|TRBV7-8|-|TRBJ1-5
CASSLQGNQPQHF
TGTGCCAGCAGCTTGCAGGGAAATCAGCCCCAGCATTTT
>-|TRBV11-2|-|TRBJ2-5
CASSLRRRKEETQYF
TGTGCCAGCAGCCTGAGGCGGCGAAAGGAAGAGACCCAGTACTTC
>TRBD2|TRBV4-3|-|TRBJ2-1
CASSQGRLAGGNEQFF
TGCGCCAGCAGCCAGGGGAGACTAGCGGGAGGAAATGAGCAGTTCTTC
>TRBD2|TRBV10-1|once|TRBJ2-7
CATGLAGYEQYF
TGCGCCACCGGACTAGCGGGCTACGAGCAGTACTTC
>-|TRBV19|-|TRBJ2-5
CASSPAVGDQETQYF
TGTGCCAGTAGTCCCGCTGTAGGGGACCAAGAGACCCAGTACTTC
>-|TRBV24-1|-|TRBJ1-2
CATSGRTHYGYTF
TGTGCCACCAGTGGGAGGACTCACTATGGCTACACCTTC
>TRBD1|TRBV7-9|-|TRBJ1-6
CASSLDSGTGASPLHF
TGTGCCAGCAGCTTAGACTCGGGGACAGGGGCTTCACCCCTCCACTTT
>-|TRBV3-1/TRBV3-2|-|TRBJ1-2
CASSQEGGRNYGYTF
TGTGCCAGCAGCCAAGAGGGGGGGCGGAACTATGGCTACACCTTC
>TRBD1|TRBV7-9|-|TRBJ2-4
CASSMRQGRAKNIQYF
TGTGCCAGCAGCATGAGACAGGGCCGAGCCAAAAACATTCAGTACTTC
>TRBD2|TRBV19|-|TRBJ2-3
CASSIGRGATDTQYF
TGTGCCAGTAGTATCGGGCGGGGGGCCACAGATACGCAGTATTTT
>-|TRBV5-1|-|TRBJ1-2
CASSGQTYGYTF
TGCGCCAGCTCAGGACAGACCTATGGCTACACCTTC